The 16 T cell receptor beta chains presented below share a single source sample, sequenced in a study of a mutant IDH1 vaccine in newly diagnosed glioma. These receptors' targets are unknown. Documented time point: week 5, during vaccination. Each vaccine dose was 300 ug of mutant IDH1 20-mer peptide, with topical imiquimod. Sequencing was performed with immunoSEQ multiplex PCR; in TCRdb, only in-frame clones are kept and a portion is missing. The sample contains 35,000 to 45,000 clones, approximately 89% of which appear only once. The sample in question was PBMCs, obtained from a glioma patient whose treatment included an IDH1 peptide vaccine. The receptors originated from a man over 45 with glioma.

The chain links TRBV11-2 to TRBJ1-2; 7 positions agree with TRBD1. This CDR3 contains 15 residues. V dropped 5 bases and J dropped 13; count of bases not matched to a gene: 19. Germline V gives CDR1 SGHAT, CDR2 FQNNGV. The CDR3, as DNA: TGTGCCAGCAGCCCAACCGGGGCGGGACAGAACGGTCGCACCTTC. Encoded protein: CASSPTGAGQNGRTF. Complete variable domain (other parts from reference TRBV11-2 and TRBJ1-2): EAGVAQSPRYKIIEKRQSVAFWCNPISGHATLYWYQQILGQGPKLLIQFQNNGVVDDSQLPKDRFSAERLKGVDSTLKIQPAKLEDSAVYLCASSPTGAGQNGRTFGSGTRLTVV.

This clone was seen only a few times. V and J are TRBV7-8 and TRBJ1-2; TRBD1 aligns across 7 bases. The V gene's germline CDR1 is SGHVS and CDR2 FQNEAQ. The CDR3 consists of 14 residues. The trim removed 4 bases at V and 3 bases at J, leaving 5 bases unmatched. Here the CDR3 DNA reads TGTGCCAGCAGCTCCAGGGGACAGTACTATGGCTACACCTTC. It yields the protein CASSSRGQYYGYTF.

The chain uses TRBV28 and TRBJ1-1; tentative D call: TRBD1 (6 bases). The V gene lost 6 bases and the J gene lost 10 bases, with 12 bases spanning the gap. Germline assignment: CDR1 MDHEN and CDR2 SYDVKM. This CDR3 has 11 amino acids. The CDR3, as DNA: TGTGCCAGCAGACAATACAGGGTAGCTTTCTTT. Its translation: CASRQYRVAFF.

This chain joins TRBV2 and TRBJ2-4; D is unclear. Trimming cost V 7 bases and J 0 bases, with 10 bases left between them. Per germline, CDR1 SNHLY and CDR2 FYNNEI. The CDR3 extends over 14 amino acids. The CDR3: CASMATVAKNIQYF. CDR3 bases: TGTGCCAGCATGGCAACGGTAGCCAAAAACATTCAGTACTTC. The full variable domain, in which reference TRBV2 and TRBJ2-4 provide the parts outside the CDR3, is EPEVTQTPSHQVTQMGQEVILRCVPISNHLYFYWYRQILGQKVEFLVSFYNNEISEKSEIFDDQFSVERPDGSNFTLKIRSTKLEDSAMYFCASMATVAKNIQYFGAGTRLSVL.

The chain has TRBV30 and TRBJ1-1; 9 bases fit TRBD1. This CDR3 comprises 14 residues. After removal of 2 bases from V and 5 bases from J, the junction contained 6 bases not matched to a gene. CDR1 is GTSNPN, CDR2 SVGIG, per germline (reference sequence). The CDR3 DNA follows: TGTGCCTGGAGTTCACAGGGGGCATGGACTGAAGCTTTCTTT. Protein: CAWSSQGAWTEAFF.

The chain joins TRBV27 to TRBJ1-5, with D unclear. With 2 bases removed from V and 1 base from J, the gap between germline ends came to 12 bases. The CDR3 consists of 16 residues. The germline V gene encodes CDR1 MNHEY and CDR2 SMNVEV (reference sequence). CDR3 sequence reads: CASSLLSGLSNQPQHF. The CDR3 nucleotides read TGTGCCAGCAGTTTACTTTCAGGACTAAGCAATCAGCCCCAGCATTTT.

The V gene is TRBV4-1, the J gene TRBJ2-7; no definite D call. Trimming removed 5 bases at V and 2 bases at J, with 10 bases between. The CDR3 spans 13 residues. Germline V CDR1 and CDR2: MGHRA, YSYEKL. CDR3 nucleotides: TGCGCCAGCAGCTCTCACACTACCTACGAGCAGTACTTC. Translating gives CASSSHTTYEQYF.

CDR3 amino acids: CASSAGAIYNEQFF. CDR3 DNA: TGCGCCAGCTCGGCAGGGGCCATCTACAATGAGCAGTTCTTC. This chain uses TRBV10-1 with TRBJ2-1; tentatively, D is TRBD1 (6 bases). Germline V lookup: CDR1 WNHNN, CDR2 SYGVQD (reference sequence). Trimming pared 8 bases from V and 3 bases from J, leaving 14 bases between. The CDR3 runs to 14 residues.

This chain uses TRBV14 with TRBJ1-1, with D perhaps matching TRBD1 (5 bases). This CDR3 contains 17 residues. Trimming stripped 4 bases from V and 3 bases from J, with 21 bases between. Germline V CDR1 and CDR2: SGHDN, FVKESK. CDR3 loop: CASSPFTGLPRDTEAFF. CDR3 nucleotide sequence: TGTGCCAGCAGCCCTTTTACGGGACTGCCCAGAGACACTGAAGCTTTCTTT.

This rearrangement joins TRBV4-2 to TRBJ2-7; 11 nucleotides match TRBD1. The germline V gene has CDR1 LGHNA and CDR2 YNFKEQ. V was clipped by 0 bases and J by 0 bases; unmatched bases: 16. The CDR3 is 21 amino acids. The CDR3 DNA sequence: TGTGCCAGCAGCCAAGATCGGTCATTCGGTGGGACAGGGGGGGGCTCCTACGAGCAGTACTTC. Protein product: CASSQDRSFGGTGGGSYEQYF.

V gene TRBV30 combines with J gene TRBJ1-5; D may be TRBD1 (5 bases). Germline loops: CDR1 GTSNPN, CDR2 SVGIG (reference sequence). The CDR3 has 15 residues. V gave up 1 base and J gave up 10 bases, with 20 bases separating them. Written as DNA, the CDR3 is TGTGCCTGGAGTGCCGGTCGAGCATTCGGGGGACCCCAGCATTTT. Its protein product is CAWSAGRAFGGPQHF.

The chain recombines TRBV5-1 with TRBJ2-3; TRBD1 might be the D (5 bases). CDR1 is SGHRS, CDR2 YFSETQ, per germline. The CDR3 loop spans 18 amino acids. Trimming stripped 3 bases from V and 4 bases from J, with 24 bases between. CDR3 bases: TGCGCCAGCAGCTACAGAAGTATTGGGGCGCAGAAGCCAGATACGCAGTATTTT. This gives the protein CASSYRSIGAQKPDTQYF.

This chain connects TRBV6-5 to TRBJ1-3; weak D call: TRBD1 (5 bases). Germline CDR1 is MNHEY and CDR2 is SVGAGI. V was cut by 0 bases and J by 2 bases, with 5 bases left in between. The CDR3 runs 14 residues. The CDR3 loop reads CASSYSGAGNTIYF. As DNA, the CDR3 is TGTGCCAGCAGTTACTCAGGGGCTGGAAACACCATATATTTT.

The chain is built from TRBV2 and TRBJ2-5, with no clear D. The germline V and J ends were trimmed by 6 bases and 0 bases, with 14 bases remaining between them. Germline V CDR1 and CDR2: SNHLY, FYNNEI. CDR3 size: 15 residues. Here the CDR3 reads CASRNYMGNQETQYF. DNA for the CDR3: TGTGCCAGCAGGAATTACATGGGGAACCAAGAGACCCAGTACTTC.

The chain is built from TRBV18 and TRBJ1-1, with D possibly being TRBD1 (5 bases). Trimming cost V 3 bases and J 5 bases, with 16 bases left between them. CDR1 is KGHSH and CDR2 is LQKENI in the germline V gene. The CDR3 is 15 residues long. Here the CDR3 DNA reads TGTGCCAGCTCACCGTCGGGGGGACGTAGGACTGAAGCTTTCTTT. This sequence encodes CASSPSGGRRTEAFF.

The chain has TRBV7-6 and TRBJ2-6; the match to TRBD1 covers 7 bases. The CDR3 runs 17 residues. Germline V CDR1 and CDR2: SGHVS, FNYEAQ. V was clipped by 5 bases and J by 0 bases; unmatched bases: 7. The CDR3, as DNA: TGTGCCAGCAGCCCCTCACAGGGGACCTCTGGGGCCAACGTCCTGACTTTC. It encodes CASSPSQGTSGANVLTF.